This TCR beta chain is drawn from a study of OX40 agonist ivuxolimab in advanced cancers. Study as a whole: Dosing consisted of intravenous ivuxolimab at 0.01 to 10 mg/kg every 2 weeks. Anti-PD-1, anti-PD-L1 or anti-CTLA-4 therapy given earlier was allowed, and about 38% had some. Patients in dose escalation had liver, melanoma, kidney or head and neck cancers.

The cohort excluded patients with autoimmune disease history or systemic immunosuppression. TCRdb keeps only in-frame clones here, not all; method: immunoSEQ multiplex PCR. The sample includes nearly 90,000 clones, about 86% of them seen just once. V was clipped by 0 bases and J by 3 bases, with 12 bases between them. Per the germline V gene, CDR1 is SGDLS and CDR2 is YYNGEE. There are 15 residues in the CDR3. The TCR comes from an adult with an advanced solid tumor such as melanoma, head and neck, liver or kidney cancer. The input for sequencing was CD4+ or CD8+ T cells sorted from blood, taken in a trial of the OX40 agonist ivuxolimab. The V gene is TRBV9, the J gene TRBJ1-1, with D hard to call. The CDR3 DNA sequence: TGTGCCAGCAGCGTAGAAGGCAGGCCTCACACTGAAGCTTTCTTT. Amino acids: CASSVEGRPHTEAFF.